This TCR beta chain was recorded in a study of T cells in Graves' hyperthyroidism and ophthalmopathy. Study results and caveats: Ophthalmopathy could be told apart from stable hyperthyroidism with a 13 V-J model. A median 6.5 months before onset, the model predicted ophthalmopathy.

RNA transcripts yielded amplified TCR beta CDR3 regions. RT-PCR in the first round (using the HTBI primer set) targeted the TCR CDR3. A single record per CDR3 protein comes from TCRdb applying MiXCR to the multiplex PCR reads. The sample carries about 500,000 distinct CDR3 sequences, over 35% recorded once. This clonotype was observed at least ten times. Its matching antigen is unknown. Germline V gene data show CDR1 as MNHEY and CDR2 as SMNVEV (reference sequence). V lost 5 bases, J lost 4 bases, and 12 bases lay in between. The CDR3 sequence is 14 residues long. Uncontrolled infection, other autoimmune disease, pregnancy and lactation each barred patients from inclusion.

The J gene is TRBJ1-5, the V gene TRBV27; D possibly corresponds to TRBD1 (6 bases). Sequencing used peripheral blood or thyroid tissue (not recorded which). The receptor was isolated from an adult woman with Graves' disease, either hyperthyroidism or ophthalmopathy (not recorded which). CDR3 in DNA: TGTGCCAGCAGTGCCACAGGGTGGAATCAGCCCCAGCATTTT. Translation: CASSATGWNQPQHF.